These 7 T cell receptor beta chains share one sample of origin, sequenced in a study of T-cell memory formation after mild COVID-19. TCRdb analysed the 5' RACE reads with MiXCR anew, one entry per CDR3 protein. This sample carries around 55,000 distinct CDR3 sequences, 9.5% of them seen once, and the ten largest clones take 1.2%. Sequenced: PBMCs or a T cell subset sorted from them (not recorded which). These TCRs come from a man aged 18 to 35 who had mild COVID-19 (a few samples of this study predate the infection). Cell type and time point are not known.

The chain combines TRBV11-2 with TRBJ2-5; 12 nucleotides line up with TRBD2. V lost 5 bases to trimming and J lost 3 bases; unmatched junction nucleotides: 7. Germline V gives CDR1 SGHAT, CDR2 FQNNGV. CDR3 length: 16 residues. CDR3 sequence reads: CASSPATSGGEETQYF. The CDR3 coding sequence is TGTGCCAGCAGCCCCGCGACTAGCGGGGGAGAAGAGACCCAGTACTTC.

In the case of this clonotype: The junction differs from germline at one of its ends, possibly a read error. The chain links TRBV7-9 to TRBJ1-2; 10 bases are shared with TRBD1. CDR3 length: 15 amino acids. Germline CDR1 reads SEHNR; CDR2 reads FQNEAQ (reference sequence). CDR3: CASSSRQGAGYGYTF. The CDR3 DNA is TGTGCCAGCAGTTCTCGACAGGGGGCGGGCTATGGATACACCTTC.

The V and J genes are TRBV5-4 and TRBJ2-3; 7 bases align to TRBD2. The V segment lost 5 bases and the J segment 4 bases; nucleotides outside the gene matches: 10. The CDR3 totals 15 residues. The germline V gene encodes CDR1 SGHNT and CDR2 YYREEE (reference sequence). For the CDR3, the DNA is TGTGCCAGCAGTCGTGACCGGGGGGAGGCAGATACGCAGTATTTT. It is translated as CASSRDRGEADTQYF.

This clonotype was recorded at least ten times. The CDR3 region is CASSLRRSPDTQYF. DNA of the CDR3: TGTGCCAGCAGCTTAAGGAGGTCGCCAGATACGCAGTATTTT. V and J are TRBV7-2 and TRBJ2-3; D may be TRBD2 (5 bases). Trimming pared 2 bases from V and 4 bases from J, leaving 10 bases between. This CDR3 is built from 14 residues. Germline CDR1 and CDR2: SGHTA and FQGNSA.

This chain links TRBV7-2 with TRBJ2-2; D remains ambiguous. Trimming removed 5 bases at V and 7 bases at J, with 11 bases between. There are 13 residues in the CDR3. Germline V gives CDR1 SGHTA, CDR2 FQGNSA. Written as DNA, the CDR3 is TGTGCCAGCAGCCCCACACCGGTCGGGGAGCTGTTTTTT. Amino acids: CASSPTPVGELFF.

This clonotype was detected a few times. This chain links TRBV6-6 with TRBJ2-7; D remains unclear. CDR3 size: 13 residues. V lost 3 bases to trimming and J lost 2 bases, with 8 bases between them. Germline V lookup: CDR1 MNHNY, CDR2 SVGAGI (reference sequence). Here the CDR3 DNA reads TGTGCCAGCAGTTATGAGGAAGCCTACGAGCAGTACGTC. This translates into CASSYEEAYEQYV.

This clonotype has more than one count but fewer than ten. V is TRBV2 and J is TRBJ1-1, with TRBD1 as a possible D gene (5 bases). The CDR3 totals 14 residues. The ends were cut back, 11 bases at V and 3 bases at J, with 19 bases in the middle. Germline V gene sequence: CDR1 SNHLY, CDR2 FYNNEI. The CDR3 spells CACQSIGADTEAFF. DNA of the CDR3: TGTGCCTGCCAATCAATCGGGGCCGACACTGAAGCTTTCTTT.